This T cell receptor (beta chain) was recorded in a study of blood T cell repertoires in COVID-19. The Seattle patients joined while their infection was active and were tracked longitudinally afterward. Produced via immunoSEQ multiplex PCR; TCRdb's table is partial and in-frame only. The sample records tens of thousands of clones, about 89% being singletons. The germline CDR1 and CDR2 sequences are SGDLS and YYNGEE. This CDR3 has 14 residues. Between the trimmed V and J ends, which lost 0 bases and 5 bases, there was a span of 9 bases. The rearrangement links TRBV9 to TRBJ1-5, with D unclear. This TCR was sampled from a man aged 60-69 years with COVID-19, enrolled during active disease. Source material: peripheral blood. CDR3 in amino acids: CASSVALAHQPQHF. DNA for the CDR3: TGTGCCAGCAGCGTAGCTTTGGCCCATCAGCCCCAGCATTTT.